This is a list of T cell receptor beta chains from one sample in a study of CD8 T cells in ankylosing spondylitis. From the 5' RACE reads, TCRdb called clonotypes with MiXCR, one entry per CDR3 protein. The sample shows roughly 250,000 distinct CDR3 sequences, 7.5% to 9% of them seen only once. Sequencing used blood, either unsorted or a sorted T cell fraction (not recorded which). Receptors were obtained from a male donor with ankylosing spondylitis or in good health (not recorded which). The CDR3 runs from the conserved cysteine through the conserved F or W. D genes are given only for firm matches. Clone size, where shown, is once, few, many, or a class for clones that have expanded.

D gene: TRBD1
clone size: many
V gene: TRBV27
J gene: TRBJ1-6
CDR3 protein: CASRTGGNSPLHF
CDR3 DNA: TGTGCCAGTCGGACAGGCGGTAATTCACCCCTCCACTTT

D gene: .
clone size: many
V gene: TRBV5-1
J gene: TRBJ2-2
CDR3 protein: CASSLASSASALFF
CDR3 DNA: TGCGCCAGCAGCTTGGCTAGCTCTGCCAGCGCGCTGTTTTTT

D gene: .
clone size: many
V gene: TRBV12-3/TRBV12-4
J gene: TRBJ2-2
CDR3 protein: CASSFVSGELFF
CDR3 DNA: TGTGCCAGCAGTTTTGTTTCCGGGGAGCTGTTTTTT

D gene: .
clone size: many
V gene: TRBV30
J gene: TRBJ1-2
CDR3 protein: CAWSLLGYGYTF
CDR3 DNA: TGTGCCTGGTCGCTCTTGGGCTATGGCTACACCTTC

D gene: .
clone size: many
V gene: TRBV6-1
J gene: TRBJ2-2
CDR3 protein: CASIRDGNTGELFF
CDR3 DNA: TGTGCCAGCATTCGGGACGGGAACACCGGGGAGCTGTTTTTT

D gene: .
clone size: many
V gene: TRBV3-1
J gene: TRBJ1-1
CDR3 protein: CASSLKDVTEAFF
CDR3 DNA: TGTGCCAGCAGCCTTAAGGACGTCACTGAAGCTTTCTTT

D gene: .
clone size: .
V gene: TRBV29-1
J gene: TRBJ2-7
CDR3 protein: CSVAPLVPSYEQYF
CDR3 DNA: TGCAGCGTTGCCCCCCTGGTACCCTCCTACGAGCAGTACTTC

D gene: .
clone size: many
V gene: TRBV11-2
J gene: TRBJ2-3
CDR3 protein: CASSLWPLDTQYF
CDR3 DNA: TGTGCCAGCAGCCTGTGGCCCTTAGATACGCAGTATTTT

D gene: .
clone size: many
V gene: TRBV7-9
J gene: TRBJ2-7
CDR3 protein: CASSFKGAEQYF
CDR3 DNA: TGTGCCAGCAGCTTCAAAGGGGCAGAGCAGTACTTC

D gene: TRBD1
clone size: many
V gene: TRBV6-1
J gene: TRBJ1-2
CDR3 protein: CASRLGQAFNYGYTF
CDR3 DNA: TGTGCCAGCAGGCTCGGACAGGCCTTTAACTATGGCTACACCTTC

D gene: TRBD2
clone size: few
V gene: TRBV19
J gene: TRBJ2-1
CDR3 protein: CASRAAVAGGYNEQFF
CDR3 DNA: TGTGCCAGTAGAGCCGCGGTAGCGGGAGGCTACAATGAGCAGTTCTTC

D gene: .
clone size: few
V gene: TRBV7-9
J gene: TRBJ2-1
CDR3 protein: CASSAGTLSSYNEQFF
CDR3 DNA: TGTGCCAGCAGCGCGGGGACACTGAGCTCCTACAATGAGCAGTTCTTC

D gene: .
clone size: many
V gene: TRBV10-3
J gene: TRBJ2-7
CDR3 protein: CAIRTDPGLIEQYF
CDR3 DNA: TGTGCCATCAGGACGGACCCCGGGTTGATCGAGCAGTACTTC

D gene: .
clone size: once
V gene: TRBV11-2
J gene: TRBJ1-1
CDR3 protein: CASSPGRNWRAFF
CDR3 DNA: TGTGCCAGCAGCCCGGGACGTAACTGGAGAGCTTTCTTT

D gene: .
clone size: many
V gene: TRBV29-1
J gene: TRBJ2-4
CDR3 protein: CSVDQENRQYF
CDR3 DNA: TGCAGCGTTGATCAAGAAAACAGGCAGTACTTC

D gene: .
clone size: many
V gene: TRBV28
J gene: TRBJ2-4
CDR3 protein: CASSRETPRNIQYF
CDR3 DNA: TGTGCCAGCAGTCGAGAGACTCCGCGTAACATTCAGTACTTC

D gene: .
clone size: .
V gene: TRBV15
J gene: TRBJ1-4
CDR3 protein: CATSRRVEKLFF
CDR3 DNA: TGTGCCACCAGCAGGAGAGTAGAAAAACTGTTTTTT

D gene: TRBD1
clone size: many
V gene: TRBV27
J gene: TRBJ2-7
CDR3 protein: CASSPQTGGYEQYF
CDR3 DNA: TGTGCCAGCAGTCCCCAGACAGGGGGGTACGAGCAGTACTTC

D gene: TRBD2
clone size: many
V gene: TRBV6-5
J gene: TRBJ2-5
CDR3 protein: CASSLGLAGIYQETQYF
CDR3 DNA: TGTGCCAGCAGTTTGGGACTAGCGGGCATTTACCAAGAGACCCAGTACTTC

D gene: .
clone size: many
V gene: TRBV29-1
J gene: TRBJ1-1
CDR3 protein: CSVERGINTEAFF
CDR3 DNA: TGCAGCGTTGAACGGGGAATTAACACTGAAGCTTTCTTT

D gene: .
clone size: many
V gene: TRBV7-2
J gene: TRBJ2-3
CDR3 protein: CASSLEVRDTQYF
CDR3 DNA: TGTGCCAGCAGCTTAGAAGTTAGGGATACGCAGTATTTT

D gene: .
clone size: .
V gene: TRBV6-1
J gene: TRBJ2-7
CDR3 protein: CASSLPGHRTRKSGEQYF
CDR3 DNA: TGTGCCAGCAGCCTCCCGGGACACAGGACCCGCAAATCCGGCGAGCAGTACTTC

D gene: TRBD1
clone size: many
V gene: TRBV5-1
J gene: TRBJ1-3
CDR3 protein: CASSADRGPGNTIYF
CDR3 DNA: TGCGCCAGCAGCGCGGACAGGGGGCCTGGAAACACCATATATTTT

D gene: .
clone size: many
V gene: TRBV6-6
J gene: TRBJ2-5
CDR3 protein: CASSYRVGETQYF
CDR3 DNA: TGTGCCAGCAGTTACAGGGTGGGAGAGACCCAGTACTTC

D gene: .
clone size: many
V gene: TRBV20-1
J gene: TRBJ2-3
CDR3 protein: CSATPKDTQYF
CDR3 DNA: TGCAGTGCTACACCAAAAGATACGCAGTATTTT

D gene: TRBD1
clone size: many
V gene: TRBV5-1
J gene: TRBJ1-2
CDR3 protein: CASSVDRVRGYTF
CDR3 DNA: TGCGCCAGCAGCGTAGACAGGGTTCGCGGCTACACCTTC

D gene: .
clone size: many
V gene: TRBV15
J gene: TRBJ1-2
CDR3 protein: CATSRDLPGNYGYTF
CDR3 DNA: TGTGCCACCAGCAGAGATCTCCCAGGGAACTATGGCTACACCTTC

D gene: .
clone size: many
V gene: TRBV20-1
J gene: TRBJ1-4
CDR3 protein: CSAMVATNEKLFF
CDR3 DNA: TGCAGTGCTATGGTAGCAACTAATGAAAAACTGTTTTTT

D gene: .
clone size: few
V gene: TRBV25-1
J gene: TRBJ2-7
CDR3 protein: CASSESTGAYEQYF
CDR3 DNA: TGTGCCAGCAGTGAATCCACAGGAGCCTACGAGCAGTACTTC

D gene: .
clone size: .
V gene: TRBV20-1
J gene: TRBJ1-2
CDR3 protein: CSATSGGAGYTF
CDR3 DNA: TGCAGTGCTACTTCAGGTGGGGCTGGCTACACCTTC

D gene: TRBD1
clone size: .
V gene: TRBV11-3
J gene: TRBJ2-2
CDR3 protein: CASSMGQGYGELFF
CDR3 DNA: TGTGCCAGCAGCATGGGACAGGGTTACGGGGAGCTGTTTTTT

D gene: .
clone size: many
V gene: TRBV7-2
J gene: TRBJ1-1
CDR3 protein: CASGLDSNTEAFF
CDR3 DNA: TGTGCCAGCGGCTTGGACTCCAACACTGAAGCTTTCTTT

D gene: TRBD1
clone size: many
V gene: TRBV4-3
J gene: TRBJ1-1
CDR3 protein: CASSQDRGLTEAFF
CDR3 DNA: TGCGCCAGCAGCCAGGACAGGGGGCTCACTGAAGCTTTCTTT

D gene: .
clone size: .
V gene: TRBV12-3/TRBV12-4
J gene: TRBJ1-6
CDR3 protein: CASSSDRGGISGSPLHF
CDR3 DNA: TGTGCCAGCAGTTCAGACCGTGGAGGTATTTCCGGATCACCCCTCCACTTT

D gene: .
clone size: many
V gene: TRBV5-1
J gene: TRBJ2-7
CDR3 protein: CASSWERAAQYF
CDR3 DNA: TGCGCCAGCAGCTGGGAACGGGCCGCCCAGTACTTC

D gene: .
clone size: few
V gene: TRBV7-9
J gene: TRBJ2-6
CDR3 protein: CASGRDLPSSGANVLTF
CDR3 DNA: TGTGCCAGCGGACGGGATCTGCCGAGCTCTGGGGCCAACGTCCTGACTTTC

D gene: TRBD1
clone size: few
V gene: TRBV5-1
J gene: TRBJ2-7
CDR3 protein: CASSLGTGGIDEQYF
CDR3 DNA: TGCGCCAGCAGCTTAGGGACAGGGGGCATCGACGAGCAGTACTTC

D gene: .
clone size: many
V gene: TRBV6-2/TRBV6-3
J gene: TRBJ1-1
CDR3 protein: CASSYSGRPNTEAFF
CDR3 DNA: TGTGCCAGCAGTTACTCCGGCAGGCCGAACACTGAAGCTTTCTTT

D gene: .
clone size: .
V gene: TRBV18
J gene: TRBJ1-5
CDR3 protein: CASSPDGPGQPQHF
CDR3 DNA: TGTGCCAGCTCACCGGACGGCCCAGGGCAGCCCCAGCATTTT

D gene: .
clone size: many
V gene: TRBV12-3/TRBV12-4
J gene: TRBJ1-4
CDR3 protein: CASSGRATNEKLFF
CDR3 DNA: TGTGCCAGCAGTGGCAGGGCAACTAATGAAAAACTGTTTTTT

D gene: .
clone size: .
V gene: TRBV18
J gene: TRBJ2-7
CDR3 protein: CASSVGPESGGARYEQYF
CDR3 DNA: TGTGCCAGTTCAGTCGGCCCTGAATCAGGGGGGGCTCGCTACGAGCAGTACTTC

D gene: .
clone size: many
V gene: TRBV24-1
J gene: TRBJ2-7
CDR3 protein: CATSIPGSYEQYF
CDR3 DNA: TGTGCCACCTCGATACCGGGGTCCTACGAGCAGTACTTC

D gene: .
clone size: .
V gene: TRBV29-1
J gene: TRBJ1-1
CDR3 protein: CSVIGWGAEAFF
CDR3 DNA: TGCAGCGTCATTGGATGGGGGGCTGAAGCTTTCTTT

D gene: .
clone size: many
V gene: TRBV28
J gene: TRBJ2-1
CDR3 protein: CASRYSSEQFF
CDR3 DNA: TGTGCCAGCAGGTATAGCAGTGAGCAGTTCTTC

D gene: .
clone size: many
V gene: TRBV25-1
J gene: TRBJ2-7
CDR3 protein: CASSERAGENEQYF
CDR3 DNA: TGTGCCAGCAGTGAGCGGGCAGGGGAGAACGAGCAGTACTTC

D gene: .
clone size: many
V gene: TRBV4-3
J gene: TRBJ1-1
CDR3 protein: CASSQDGGTEAFF
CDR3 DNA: TGCGCCAGCAGCCAAGACGGGGGCACTGAAGCTTTCTTT

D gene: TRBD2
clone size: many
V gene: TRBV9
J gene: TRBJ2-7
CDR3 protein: CASSVSPSGIYEQYF
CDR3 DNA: TGTGCCAGCAGCGTATCCCCCAGCGGGATCTACGAGCAGTACTTC

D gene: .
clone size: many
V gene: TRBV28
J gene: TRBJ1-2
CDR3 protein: CASSQPGSGIYGYTF
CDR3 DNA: TGTGCCAGCAGTCAACCGGGGAGTGGGATCTATGGCTACACCTTC

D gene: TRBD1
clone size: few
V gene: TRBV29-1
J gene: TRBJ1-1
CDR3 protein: CSVALDRGLTEAFF
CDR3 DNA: TGCAGCGTTGCCCTAGACAGGGGGCTGACTGAAGCTTTCTTT

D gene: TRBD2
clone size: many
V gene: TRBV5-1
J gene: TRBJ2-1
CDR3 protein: CASSLMTSGSRNEQFF
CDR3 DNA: TGCGCCAGCAGCTTGATGACTAGCGGGAGCCGGAATGAGCAGTTCTTC

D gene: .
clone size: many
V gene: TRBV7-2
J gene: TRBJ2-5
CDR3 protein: CASSLNGATQYF
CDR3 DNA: TGTGCCAGCAGCTTAAATGGGGCGACCCAGTACTTC

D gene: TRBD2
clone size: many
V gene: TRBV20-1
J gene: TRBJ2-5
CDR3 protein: CSARDSLASGGETQYF
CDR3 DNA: TGCAGTGCTAGAGATAGCCTGGCTAGCGGGGGAGAGACCCAGTACTTC

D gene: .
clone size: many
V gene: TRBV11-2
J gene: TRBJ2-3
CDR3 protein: CASSLRGGSSTDTQYF
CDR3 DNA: TGTGCCAGCAGCTTACGCGGGGGCTCTAGCACAGATACGCAGTATTTT

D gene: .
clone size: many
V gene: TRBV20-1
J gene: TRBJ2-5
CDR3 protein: CSAGSSVGAEVAQYF
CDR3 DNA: TGCAGTGCTGGTTCTAGCGTGGGGGCCGAAGTGGCCCAGTACTTC